This T cell receptor beta chain was found in a study of blood T cells in healthy people across ages. Study results and limitations: As age increased, TCR beta diversity per million T cells fell in a roughly linear fashion. PBMCs that were unsorted prevented a conclusive naive versus antigen-experienced comparison.

Note on this clonotype: Its antigen is undetermined.

Germline CDR1 SQVTM, CDR2 ANQGSEA. There are 17 residues in the CDR3. The V segment lost 4 bases and the J segment 4 bases; nucleotides outside the gene matches: 17. Ten milliliters of peripheral blood were drawn from each donor into EDTA-treated tubes. A J-beta primer mix and a sample-barcoded 5' primer were used in a second PCR of about 7 to 12 cycles. Each cDNA molecule was tagged by a template-switch adaptor that had 12 random nucleotides. TCRdb reprocessed the 5' RACE reads via MiXCR and lists one record per CDR3 protein. Among roughly 800,000 distinct CDR3 sequences listed, roughly 60% were seen once.

The sequence derives from a man between 25 and 39 years old in good health. This chain connects TRBV29-1 to TRBJ2-3, with TRBD1 identical over 7 bases. What was sequenced was blood. The CDR3 spells CSVAGGTHEIQPDTQYF. In DNA form, the CDR3 reads TGCAGCGTTGCAGGGGGTACCCACGAAATCCAACCAGATACGCAGTATTTT.